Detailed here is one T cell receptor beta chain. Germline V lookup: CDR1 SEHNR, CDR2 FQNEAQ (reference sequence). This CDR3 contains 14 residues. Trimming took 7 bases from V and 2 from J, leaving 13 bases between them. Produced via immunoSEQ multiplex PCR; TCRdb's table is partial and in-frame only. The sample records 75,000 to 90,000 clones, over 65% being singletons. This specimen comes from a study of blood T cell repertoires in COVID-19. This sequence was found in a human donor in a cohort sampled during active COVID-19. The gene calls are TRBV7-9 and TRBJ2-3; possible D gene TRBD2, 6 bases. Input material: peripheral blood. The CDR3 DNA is TGTGCCAGCACCCCCGGGGGAACCACAGATACGCAGTATTTT. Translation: CASTPGGTTDTQYF.